The 27 T cell receptor beta chains reported below all come from one sample, sequenced in a study of T cell responses to AZD1222 COVID-19 vaccine. TCRdb's table, derived via immunoSEQ multiplex PCR, lists solely in-frame clones and lacks some. The data contain about 140,000 clones, 92% of them seen just once; the ten biggest clones take up less than 5%. This specimen consisted of peripheral blood, obtained 28 days after the second AZD1222 dose. The receptors shown here come from an adult who received the AZD1222 COVID-19 vaccine.

The V and J genes are TRBV15 and TRBJ1-5, with D unclear. The V end lost 3 bases, the J end lost 4 bases, and 10 bases lay between the germline ends. Germline V gene data show CDR1 as LNHNV and CDR2 as YYDKDF (reference sequence). This CDR3 is built from 14 residues. The CDR3 DNA sequence: TGTGCCACCAGCAGGTGGACGGAGAATCAGCCCCAGCATTTT. Its translation: CATSRWTENQPQHF.

V is TRBV7-2 and J is TRBJ1-6, with 9 nucleotides matching TRBD1. Germline values: CDR1 SGHTA, CDR2 FQGNSA. The J segment lost 7 bases and the V segment lost 2 bases, leaving 6 bases of the junction unmatched. CDR3 length equals 16 residues. The CDR3 DNA reads as TGTGCCAGCAGCTTATTTACAGGGGGCGCGAATTCACCCCTCCACTTT. Translated: CASSLFTGGANSPLHF. The variable domain in full, completed from reference TRBV7-2 and TRBJ1-6, reads GAGVSQSPSNKVTEKGKDVELRCDPISGHTALYWYRQSLGQGLEFLIYFQGNSAPDKSGLPSDRFSAERTGGSVSTLTIQRTQQEDSAVYLCASSLFTGGANSPLHFGNGTRLTVT.

This chain joins TRBV5-4 and TRBJ2-1; 7 bases are a match to TRBD2. The CDR3 totals 15 residues. From germline, CDR1 is SGHNT and CDR2 YYREEE (reference sequence). The trim removed 0 bases at V and 6 bases at J, leaving 6 bases unmatched. CDR3 sequence (DNA): TGTGCCAGCAGCTTGGCGGGACTAATAACCAATGAGCAGTTCTTC. Its protein product is CASSLAGLITNEQFF.

V usage is TRBV29-1 and J usage is TRBJ1-4; D is undetermined. V was clipped by 8 bases and J by 4 bases, with 8 bases between them. The germline V gene has CDR1 SQVTM and CDR2 ANQGSEA. This CDR3 has 11 residues. CDR3 loop: CSCIGNEKLFF. CDR3 nucleotides: TGCAGCTGCATCGGTAATGAAAAACTGTTTTTT.

V and J are TRBV11-2 and TRBJ2-1; D gene ambiguous. The germline V gene encodes CDR1 SGHAT and CDR2 FQNNGV. The V end lost 1 base, the J end lost 0 bases, and 7 bases lay between the germline ends. The CDR3 loop spans 15 amino acids. The CDR3 coding sequence is TGTGCCAGCAGCTTAGGCGGTCGCTCCTACAATGAGCAGTTCTTC. This encodes CASSLGGRSYNEQFF.

V is TRBV4-3 and J is TRBJ1-2; 9 nucleotides line up with TRBD1. V lost 2 bases and J lost 3; bases outside the gene matches: 13. Germline CDR1 reads LGHNA; CDR2 reads YSLEER. CDR3 length: 18 residues. In DNA form, the CDR3 reads TGCGCCAGCAGCCAAACTCCTGGGGGCCGGACAGGGGACTATGGCTACACCTTC. Translated: CASSQTPGGRTGDYGYTF.

This chain links TRBV11-2 with TRBJ1-2; D not resolved. The length of the CDR3 is 13 residues. The germline V and J ends were trimmed by 2 bases and 0 bases, with 4 bases remaining between them. Germline assignment: CDR1 SGHAT and CDR2 FQNNGV. The CDR3: CASSLRSNYGYTF. The DNA of the CDR3 is TGTGCCAGCAGCTTACGGTCTAACTATGGCTACACCTTC.

J is TRBJ2-7 and V is TRBV6-6; 9 bases map to TRBD1. With V trimmed by 7 bases and J by 2 bases, 9 bases remained unmatched. The CDR3 is made up of 15 amino acids. Looked up from germline, CDR1 is MNHNY and CDR2 is SVGAGI (reference sequence). CDR3 loop: CASTDLGTGTYEQYF. The CDR3 bases are TGTGCCAGCACCGATCTGGGGACAGGGACCTACGAGCAGTACTTC.

The J gene is TRBJ1-2, the V gene TRBV27; D is perhaps TRBD1 (5 bases). This CDR3 region has 15 residues. V lost 6 bases, J lost 1 base, and 15 bases lay in between. Germline V gene lookup returns CDR1 MNHEY and CDR2 SMNVEV (reference sequence). The CDR3 is CASRGDVDFNYGYTF. The CDR3 DNA follows: TGTGCCAGCAGGGGGGACGTAGACTTTAACTATGGCTACACCTTC.

The CDR3 sequence is CASRTGTGMDPHSYEQYF. CDR3 bases: TGTGCCAGCAGAACCGGGACAGGGATGGATCCTCATTCCTACGAGCAGTACTTC. This chain uses TRBV5-8 with TRBJ2-7; 9 bases fit TRBD1. The germline V gene has CDR1 SGHTS and CDR2 YDEGEE. This CDR3 is built from 18 residues. V lost 5 bases, J lost 1 base, and 16 bases stayed unmatched.

V and J are TRBV19 and TRBJ1-6; D is uncertain. In germline, CDR1 is LNHDA, CDR2 SQIVND (reference sequence). V was clipped by 3 bases and J by 7 bases, with 10 bases between them. The CDR3 spans 14 residues. The CDR3 DNA sequence: TGTGCCAGTAGTATGGGGTACGGAAATTCACCCCTCCACTTT. It yields the protein CASSMGYGNSPLHF.

This chain connects TRBV7-3 to TRBJ2-1, with a weak D call TRBD2 (5 bases). V lost 2 bases and J lost 2, with 16 bases in between. CDR3 length equals 17 residues. Germline CDR1 reads SGHTA; CDR2 reads FQGTGA. This CDR3 is CASSLYALSGAYNEQFF. The CDR3 bases are TGTGCCAGCAGCTTATATGCCTTAAGCGGCGCCTACAATGAGCAGTTCTTC.

The V gene is TRBV20-1, the J gene TRBJ1-6; the D is unclear. The ends were cut back, 3 bases at V and 3 bases at J, with 9 bases in the middle. Germline V gene sequence: CDR1 DFQATT, CDR2 SNEGSKA (reference sequence). The CDR3 extends over 14 amino acids. CDR3 nucleotides: TGCAGTGCTAGTCTGGGAGGCTATAATTCACCCCTCCACTTT. Protein product: CSASLGGYNSPLHF.

For the CDR3, the DNA is TGTGCCACCAGCAGAGAGGGCCCTTACAATGAGCAGTTCTTC. It specifies CATSREGPYNEQFF. The chain employs TRBV15 and TRBJ2-1; D call uncertain. Looked up from germline, CDR1 is LNHNV and CDR2 is YYDKDF (reference sequence). The V end lost 0 bases, the J end lost 4 bases, and 7 bases lay between the germline ends. The CDR3 spans 14 residues.

The genes are TRBV7-9 and TRBJ1-6; D gene unclear. Germline-derived CDR1 and CDR2 are SEHNR and FQNEAQ (reference sequence). The V gene lost 0 bases and the J gene lost 4 bases, with 10 bases spanning the gap. This CDR3 comprises 16 residues. This CDR3 reads CASSLAIQLYNSPLHF. The CDR3 DNA reads TGTGCCAGCAGCTTAGCCATACAGCTTTATAATTCACCCCTCCACTTT. The full variable domain, rest sourced from reference TRBV7-9 and TRBJ1-6, is DTGVSQNPRHKITKRGQNVTFRCDPISEHNRLYWYRQTLGQGPEFLTYFQNEAQLEKSRLLSDRFSAERPKGSFSTLEIQRTEQGDSAMYLCASSLAIQLYNSPLHFGNGTRLTVT.

The chain uses TRBV18 and TRBJ2-4; 7 positions match TRBD1. The germline V gene has CDR1 KGHSH and CDR2 LQKENI. The CDR3 has 14 residues. V lost 2 bases, J lost 5 bases, and 3 bases stayed unmatched. The CDR3 region is CASSPETGENIQYF. The CDR3 nucleotides are TGTGCCAGCTCACCAGAAACAGGGGAAAACATTCAGTACTTC.

The genes are TRBV7-9 and TRBJ1-3; D may be TRBD1 (6 bases). The CDR3 contains 17 residues. Trimming removed 5 bases at V and 2 bases at J, with 19 bases between. Germline CDR1 reads SEHNR; CDR2 reads FQNEAQ (reference sequence). CDR3 sequence: CASSRSTRGSAGNTIYF. CDR3 DNA sequence: TGTGCCAGCAGCCGAAGTACCAGGGGAAGTGCTGGAAACACCATATATTTT.

V usage is TRBV19 and J usage is TRBJ1-4, with D maybe TRBD1 (5 bases). CDR1 is LNHDA and CDR2 is SQIVND in the germline V gene (reference sequence). The V end lost 4 bases, the J end lost 8 bases, and 8 bases lay between the germline ends. The CDR3 runs to 12 residues. The CDR3 sequence is CASSTGREKLFF. The CDR3 nucleotides read TGTGCCAGTAGTACGGGACGCGAAAAACTGTTTTTT.

The rearrangement uses TRBV6-5 and TRBJ1-2; D gene uncertain. Trimming removed 8 bases at V and 4 bases at J, with 11 bases between. The CDR3 runs 12 residues. CDR1 and CDR2 from the germline V gene are MNHEY and SVGAGI. The CDR3 DNA sequence: TGTGCCAGCCGGTACGGGATCTATGGCTACACCTTC. Translating gives CASRYGIYGYTF.

V gene TRBV4-3 combines with J gene TRBJ2-7; 7 positions agree with TRBD1. Unmatched junction bases numbered 6, after V lost 0 bases and J lost 4 bases. The CDR3 is made up of 15 amino acids. Germline assignment: CDR1 LGHNA and CDR2 YSLEER. The DNA for the CDR3 is TGCGCCAGCAGCCAAGATCCGCGACAGGGTTACGAGCAGTACTTC. This sequence encodes CASSQDPRQGYEQYF.

The chain recombines TRBV6-2 or TRBV6-3 with TRBJ1-4; tentative D call: TRBD1 (5 bases). This CDR3 has 13 amino acids. Trimming shortened V by 4 bases and J by 6 bases, and 9 bases separated the two germline ends. Per germline, CDR1 MNHEY and CDR2 SVGEGT. CDR3 DNA sequence: TGTGCCAGCAGTTCCCCGACAGATGAAAAACTGTTTTTT. Translated, it gives CASSSPTDEKLFF.

The chain couples TRBV6-5 to TRBJ1-2; D not resolved. The CDR3 is 12 amino acids. Deletions cut 10 bases from V and 10 bases from J, with 19 bases between. Germline CDR1 is MNHEY and CDR2 is SVGAGI. As DNA, the CDR3 is TGTGCCACCGGCACCGGCGGCATTATCTACACCTTC. This codes for CATGTGGIIYTF.

V and J are TRBV7-9 and TRBJ2-7; D is uncertain. This CDR3 is built from 15 residues. The V gene lost 5 bases and the J gene lost 3 bases, with 17 bases spanning the gap. CDR1 and CDR2 (germline): SEHNR, FQNEAQ (reference sequence). The CDR3 DNA follows: TGTGCCAGCAGCGCAAGCTGGGAAGGGCGCTACGAGCAGTACTTC. It translates to CASSASWEGRYEQYF.

The genes are TRBV7-9 and TRBJ2-7; D remains unclear. The V gene lost 1 base and the J gene lost 3 bases, with 4 bases spanning the gap. The CDR3 covers 12 residues. Germline V gives CDR1 SEHNR, CDR2 FQNEAQ (reference sequence). The CDR3 region is CASSLGYYEQYF. The CDR3 DNA is TGTGCCAGCAGCTTAGGCTACTACGAGCAGTACTTC.

The chain couples TRBV2 to TRBJ1-6, with TRBD1 identical over 7 bases. Germline CDR1 SNHLY, CDR2 FYNNEI. The CDR3 has 16 amino acids. Trimming removed 3 bases from V and 6 bases from J; junction bases left unmatched: 8. The CDR3 is CASSEWTGQPNSPLHF. For the CDR3, the DNA is TGTGCCAGCAGTGAGTGGACGGGACAGCCTAATTCACCCCTCCACTTT.

The rearrangement joins TRBV5-5 to TRBJ2-7, with D possibly TRBD1 on 6 matching bases. The CDR3 is made up of 14 amino acids. V was clipped by 4 bases and J by 5 bases, with 16 bases between them. The germline gives CDR1 SGHKS, CDR2 YYEKEE (reference sequence). The CDR3 is CASSEGHRSDEQYF. The DNA of the CDR3 is TGTGCCAGCAGCGAGGGACATCGGTCGGACGAGCAGTACTTC.

J is TRBJ1-2 and V is TRBV19; D is possibly TRBD1 (5 bases). The ends were cut back, 7 bases at V and 4 bases at J, with 16 bases in the middle. The germline CDR1 and CDR2 sequences are LNHDA and SQIVND (reference sequence). This CDR3 comprises 14 residues. The chain's CDR3 is CASTAGSGVYGYTF. The CDR3 DNA sequence: TGTGCCAGTACGGCAGGGAGTGGAGTCTATGGCTACACCTTC.